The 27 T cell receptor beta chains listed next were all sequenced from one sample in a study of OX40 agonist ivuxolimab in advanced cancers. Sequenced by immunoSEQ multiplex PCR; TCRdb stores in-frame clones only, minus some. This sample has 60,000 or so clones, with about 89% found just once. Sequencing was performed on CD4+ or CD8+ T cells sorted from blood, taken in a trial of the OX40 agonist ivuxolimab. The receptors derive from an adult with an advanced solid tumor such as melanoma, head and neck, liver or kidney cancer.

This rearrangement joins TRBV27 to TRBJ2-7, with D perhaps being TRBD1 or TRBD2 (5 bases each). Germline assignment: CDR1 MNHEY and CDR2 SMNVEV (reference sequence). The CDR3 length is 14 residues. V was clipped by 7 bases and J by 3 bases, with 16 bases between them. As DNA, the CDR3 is TGTGCCAGCATGCAAGCCGGGACCTACTACGAGCAGTACTTC. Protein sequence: CASMQAGTYYEQYF.

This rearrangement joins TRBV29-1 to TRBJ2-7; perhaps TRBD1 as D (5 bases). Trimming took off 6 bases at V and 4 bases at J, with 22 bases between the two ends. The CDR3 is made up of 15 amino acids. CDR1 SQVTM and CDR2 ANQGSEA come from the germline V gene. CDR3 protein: CSVSPWATPGYEQYF. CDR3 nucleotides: TGCAGCGTCTCCCCCTGGGCAACCCCAGGGTACGAGCAGTACTTC.

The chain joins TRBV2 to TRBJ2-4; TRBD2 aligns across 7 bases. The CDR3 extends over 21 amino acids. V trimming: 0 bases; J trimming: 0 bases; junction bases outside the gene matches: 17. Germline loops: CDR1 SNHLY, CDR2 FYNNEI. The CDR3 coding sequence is TGTGCCAGCAGTGAAGCGCTTCGTATCAGGACTAGTGCCCTAGCCAAAAACATTCAGTACTTC. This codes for CASSEALRIRTSALAKNIQYF.

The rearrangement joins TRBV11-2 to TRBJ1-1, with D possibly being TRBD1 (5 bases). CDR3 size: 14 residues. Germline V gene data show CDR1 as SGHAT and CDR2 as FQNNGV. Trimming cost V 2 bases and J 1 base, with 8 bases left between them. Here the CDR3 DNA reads TGTGCCAGCAGCTTACTTCAGGGGAACACTGAAGCTTTCTTT. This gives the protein CASSLLQGNTEAFF.

CDR3 loop: CASSPVGGLNEQFF. As DNA, the CDR3 is TGTGCCAGCAGCCCGGTGGGGGGCTTGAATGAGCAGTTCTTC. The chain joins TRBV6-6 to TRBJ2-1; D tentatively fits TRBD1 or TRBD2 (6 bases each). CDR3 length: 14 amino acids. Germline V gives CDR1 MNHNY, CDR2 SVGAGI (reference sequence). Deletions cut 6 bases from V and 7 bases from J, with 16 bases between.

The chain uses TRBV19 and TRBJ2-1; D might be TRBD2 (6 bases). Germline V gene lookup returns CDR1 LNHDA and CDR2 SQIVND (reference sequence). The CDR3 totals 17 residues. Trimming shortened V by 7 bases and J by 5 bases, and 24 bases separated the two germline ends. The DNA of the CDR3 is TGTGCCAGTACCCCCTCTCGGGGGAGATGGGGGGACAATGAGCAGTTCTTC. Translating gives CASTPSRGRWGDNEQFF.

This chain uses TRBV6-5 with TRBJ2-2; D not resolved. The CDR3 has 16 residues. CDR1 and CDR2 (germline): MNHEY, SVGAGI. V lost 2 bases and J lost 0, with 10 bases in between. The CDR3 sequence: CASSYPELANTGELFF. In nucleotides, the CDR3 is TGTGCCAGCAGTTACCCAGAACTCGCGAACACCGGGGAGCTGTTTTTT.

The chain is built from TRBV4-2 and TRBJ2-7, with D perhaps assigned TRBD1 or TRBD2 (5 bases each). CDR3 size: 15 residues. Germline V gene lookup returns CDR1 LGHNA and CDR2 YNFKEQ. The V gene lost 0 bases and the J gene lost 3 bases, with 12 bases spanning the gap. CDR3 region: CASSQEPGRSYEQYF. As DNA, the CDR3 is TGTGCCAGCAGCCAAGAGCCGGGGCGGAGCTACGAGCAGTACTTC.

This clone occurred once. The CDR3 sequence is CASSEVGNEQYF. The CDR3 coding sequence is TGTGCCAGCAGTGAAGTAGGGAATGAGCAGTACTTC. The rearrangement joins TRBV6-1 to TRBJ2-7, with D uncertain. V dropped 1 base and J dropped 7 bases, with 8 bases sitting between them. Germline CDR1 MNHNS, CDR2 SASEGT. This CDR3 comprises 12 residues.

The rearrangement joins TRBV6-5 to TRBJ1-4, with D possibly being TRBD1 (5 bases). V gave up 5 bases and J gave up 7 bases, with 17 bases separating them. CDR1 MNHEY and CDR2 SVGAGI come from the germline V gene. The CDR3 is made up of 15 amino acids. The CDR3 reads CASSRQRLTGEKLFF. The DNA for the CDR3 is TGTGCCAGCAGTCGACAGAGACTAACAGGTGAAAAACTGTTTTTT.

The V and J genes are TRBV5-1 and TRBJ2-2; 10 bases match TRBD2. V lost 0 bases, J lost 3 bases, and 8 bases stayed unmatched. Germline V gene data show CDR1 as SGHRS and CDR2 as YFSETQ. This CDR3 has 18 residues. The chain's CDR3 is CASSLGALLAGDTGELFF. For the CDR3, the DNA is TGCGCCAGCAGCTTGGGTGCCCTCCTAGCGGGAGACACCGGGGAGCTGTTTTTT.

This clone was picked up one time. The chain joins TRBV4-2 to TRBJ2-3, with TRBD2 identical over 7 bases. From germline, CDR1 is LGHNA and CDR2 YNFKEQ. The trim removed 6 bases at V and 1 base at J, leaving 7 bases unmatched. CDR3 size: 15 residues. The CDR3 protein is CASRGFTSGTDTQYF. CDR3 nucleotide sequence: TGTGCCAGCAGGGGGTTTACTAGCGGCACAGATACGCAGTATTTT.

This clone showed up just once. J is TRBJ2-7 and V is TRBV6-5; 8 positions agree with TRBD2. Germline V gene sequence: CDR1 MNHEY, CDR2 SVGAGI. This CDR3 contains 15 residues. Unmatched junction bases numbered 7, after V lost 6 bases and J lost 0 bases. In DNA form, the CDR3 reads TGTGCCAGCAGGGGGACGGGGGGGTACTCCTACGAGCAGTACTTC. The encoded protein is CASRGTGGYSYEQYF.

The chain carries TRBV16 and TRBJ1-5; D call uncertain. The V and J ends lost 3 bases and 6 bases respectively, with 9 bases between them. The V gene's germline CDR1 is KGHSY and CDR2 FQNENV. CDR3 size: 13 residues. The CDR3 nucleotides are TGTGCCAGCAGCCACGGGGAGGGTCAGCCCCAGCATTTT. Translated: CASSHGEGQPQHF.

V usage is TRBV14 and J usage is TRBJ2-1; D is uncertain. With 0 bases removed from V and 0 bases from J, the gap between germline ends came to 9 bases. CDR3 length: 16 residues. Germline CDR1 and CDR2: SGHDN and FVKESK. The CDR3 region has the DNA TGTGCCAGCAGCCAAGAAGCTCAGCTCTCCTACAATGAGCAGTTCTTC. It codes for CASSQEAQLSYNEQFF.

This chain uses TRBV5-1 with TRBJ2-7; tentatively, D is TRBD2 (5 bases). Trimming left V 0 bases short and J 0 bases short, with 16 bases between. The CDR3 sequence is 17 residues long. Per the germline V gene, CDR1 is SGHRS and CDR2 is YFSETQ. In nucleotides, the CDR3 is TGCGCCAGCAGCTTGGAAGTCGTCCCAGCGGCCTCCTACGAGCAGTACTTC. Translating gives CASSLEVVPAASYEQYF.

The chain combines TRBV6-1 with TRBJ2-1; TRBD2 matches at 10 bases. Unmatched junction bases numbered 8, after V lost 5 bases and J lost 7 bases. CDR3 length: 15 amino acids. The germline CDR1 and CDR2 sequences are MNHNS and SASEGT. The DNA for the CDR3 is TGTGCCAGCAGTCCGTCGGTAGCGGGGGGAAATGAGCAGTTCTTC. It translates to CASSPSVAGGNEQFF.

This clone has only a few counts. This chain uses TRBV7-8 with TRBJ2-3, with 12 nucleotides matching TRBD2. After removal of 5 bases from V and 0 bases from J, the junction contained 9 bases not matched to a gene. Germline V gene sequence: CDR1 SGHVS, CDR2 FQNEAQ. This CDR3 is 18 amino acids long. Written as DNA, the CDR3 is TGTGCCAGCAGCCCAGAGGGACTAGCGGGTTCTAGCACAGATACGCAGTATTTT. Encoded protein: CASSPEGLAGSSTDTQYF.

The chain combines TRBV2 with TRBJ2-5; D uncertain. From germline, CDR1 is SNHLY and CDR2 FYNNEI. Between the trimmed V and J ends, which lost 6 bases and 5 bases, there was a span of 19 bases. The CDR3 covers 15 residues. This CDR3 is CASSKTISGSETQYF. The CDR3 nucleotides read TGTGCCAGCAGCAAAACCATCTCGGGTTCGGAGACCCAGTACTTC. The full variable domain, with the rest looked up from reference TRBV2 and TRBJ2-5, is EPEVTQTPSHQVTQMGQEVILRCVPISNHLYFYWYRQILGQKVEFLVSFYNNEISEKSEIFDDQFSVERPDGSNFTLKIRSTKLEDSAMYFCASSKTISGSETQYFGPGTRLLVL.

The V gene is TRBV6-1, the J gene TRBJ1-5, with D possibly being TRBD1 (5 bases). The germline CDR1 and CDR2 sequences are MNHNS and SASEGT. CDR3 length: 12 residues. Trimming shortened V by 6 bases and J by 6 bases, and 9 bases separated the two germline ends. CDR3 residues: CASRTEVQPQHF. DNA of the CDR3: TGTGCCAGCAGGACAGAAGTTCAGCCCCAGCATTTT.

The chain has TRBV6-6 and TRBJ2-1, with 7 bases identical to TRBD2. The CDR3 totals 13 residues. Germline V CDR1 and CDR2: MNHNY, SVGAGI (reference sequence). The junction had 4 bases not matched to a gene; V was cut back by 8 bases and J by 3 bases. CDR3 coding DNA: TGTGCCAGCGTCGCTAGCGGCTACAATGAGCAGTTCTTC. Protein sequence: CASVASGYNEQFF.

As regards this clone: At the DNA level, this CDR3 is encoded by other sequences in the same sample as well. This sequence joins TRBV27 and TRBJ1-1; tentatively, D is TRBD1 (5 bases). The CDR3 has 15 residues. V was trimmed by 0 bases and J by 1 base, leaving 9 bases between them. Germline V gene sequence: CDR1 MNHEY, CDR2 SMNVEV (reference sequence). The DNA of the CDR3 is TGTGCCAGCAGTTTATCCGGGACGGGGAACACTGAAGCTTTCTTT. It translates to CASSLSGTGNTEAFF.

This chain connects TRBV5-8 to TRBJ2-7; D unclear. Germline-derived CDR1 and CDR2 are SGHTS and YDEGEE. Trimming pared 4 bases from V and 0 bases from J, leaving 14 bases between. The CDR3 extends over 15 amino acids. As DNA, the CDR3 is TGTGCCAGCAGCCTCTTCGGCTGGAGCTCCTACGAGCAGTACTTC. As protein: CASSLFGWSSYEQYF.

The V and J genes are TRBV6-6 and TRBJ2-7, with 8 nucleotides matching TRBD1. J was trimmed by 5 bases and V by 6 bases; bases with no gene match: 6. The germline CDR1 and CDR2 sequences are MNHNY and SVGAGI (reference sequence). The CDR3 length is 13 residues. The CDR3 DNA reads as TGTGCCAGCAGACGACAGGGGTCCGACGAGCAGTACTTC. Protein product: CASRRQGSDEQYF.

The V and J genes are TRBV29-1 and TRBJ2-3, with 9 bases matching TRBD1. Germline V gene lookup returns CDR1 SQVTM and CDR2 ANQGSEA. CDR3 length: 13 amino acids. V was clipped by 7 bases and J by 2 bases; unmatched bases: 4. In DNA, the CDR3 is TGCAGCGCTGACAGGGGGGCCACAGATACGCAGTATTTT. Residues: CSADRGATDTQYF.

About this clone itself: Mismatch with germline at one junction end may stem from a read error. In DNA, the CDR3 is TGTGCCAGCAACTTAGGCCGACTAGCGGGAGGGAACAATGAGCAGTTCTTC. Protein: CASNLGRLAGGNNEQFF. The chain links TRBV7-6 to TRBJ2-1; TRBD2 aligns across 14 bases. From germline, CDR1 is SGHVS and CDR2 FNYEAQ. This CDR3 contains 17 residues.

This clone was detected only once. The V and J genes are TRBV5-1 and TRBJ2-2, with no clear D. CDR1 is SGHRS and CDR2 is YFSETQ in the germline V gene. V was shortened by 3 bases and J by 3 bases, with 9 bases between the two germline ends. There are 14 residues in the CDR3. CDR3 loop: CASSSPSDTGELFF. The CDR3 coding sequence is TGCGCCAGCAGCTCGCCCTCGGACACCGGGGAGCTGTTTTTT. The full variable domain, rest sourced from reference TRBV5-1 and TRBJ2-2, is KAGVTQTPRYLIKTRGQQVTLSCSPISGHRSVSWYQQTPGQGLQFLFEYFSETQRNKGNFPGRFSGRQFSNSRSEMNVSTLELGDSALYLCASSSPSDTGELFFGEGSRLTVL.